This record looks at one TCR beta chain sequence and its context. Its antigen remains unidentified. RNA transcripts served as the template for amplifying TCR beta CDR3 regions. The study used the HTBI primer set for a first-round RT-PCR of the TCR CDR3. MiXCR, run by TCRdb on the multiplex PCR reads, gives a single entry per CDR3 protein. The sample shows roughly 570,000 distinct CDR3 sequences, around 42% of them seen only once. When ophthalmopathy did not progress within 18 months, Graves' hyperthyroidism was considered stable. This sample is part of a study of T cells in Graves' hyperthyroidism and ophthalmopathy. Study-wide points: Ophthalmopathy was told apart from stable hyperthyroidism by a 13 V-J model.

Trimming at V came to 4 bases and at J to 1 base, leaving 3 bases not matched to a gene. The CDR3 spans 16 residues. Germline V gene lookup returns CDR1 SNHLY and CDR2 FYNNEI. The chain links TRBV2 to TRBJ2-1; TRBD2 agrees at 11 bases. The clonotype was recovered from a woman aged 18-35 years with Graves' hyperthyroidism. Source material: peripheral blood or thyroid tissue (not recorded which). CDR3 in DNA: TGTGCCAGCAGTGCGCGACTAGCGGGGTCCTACAATGAGCAGTTCTTC. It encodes CASSARLAGSYNEQFF.